This T cell receptor beta chain was recorded in a study of blood T cell repertoires in COVID-19. In the study's own analysis: Amplification with reference gene primers provided the estimates of nucleated cell counts. Profiling relied on immunoSEQ multiplex PCR, and the TCRdb table lists in-frame clones only, not all of them. From that table come the V and J calls and clone size; the DNA was used to work out D and trimming. The table has about 220,000 clones, approximately 82% seen once. This CDR3 spans 14 amino acids. Germline assignment: CDR1 SNHLY and CDR2 FYNNEI. Deletions cut 6 bases from V and 5 bases from J, with 16 bases between.

The gene calls are TRBV2 and TRBJ2-5, with a tentative D call TRBD1 (6 bases). Sample: peripheral blood. The TCR originated in a woman of 80 years or more with acute or convalescent COVID-19. CDR3 nucleotide sequence: TGTGCCAGCAGCCGCAGGGGCTCAGGGGAGACCCAGTACTTC. Translation gives CASSRRGSGETQYF.